A single sample is the source of the 31 T cell receptor beta chains below, sequenced in a study of T-cell reconstitution after alpha-beta-depleted transplantation in children. A TCRbeta library incorporating unique molecular identifiers was prepared. TCRdb fed the PCR reads into MiXCR, producing one record per CDR3 protein. This table holds about 500,000 distinct CDR3 sequences, roughly 10% found once. Sequencing used PBMCs, mostly from graft donor cells, obtained 180 days after TCRalphabeta/CD19-depleted stem cell transplant. These receptors all come from a female patient aged 2 to 10 who had a stem cell transplant for aplastic anemia, so the T cells may come from the graft donor.

DNA for the CDR3: TGTGCCAGCAGGCGGACCATCAATGAGCAGTTCTTC. It encodes CASRRTINEQFF. This chain connects TRBV28 to TRBJ2-1; the D is unclear. Trimming took off 6 bases at V and 6 bases at J, with 9 bases between the two ends. CDR1 and CDR2 from the germline V gene are MDHEN and SYDVKM. The CDR3 has 12 amino acids.

The sample holds many counts of this clonotype. This chain connects TRBV5-8 to TRBJ2-1; D is ambiguous. From germline, CDR1 is SGHTS and CDR2 YDEGEE. This CDR3 has 14 amino acids. The germline V and J ends were trimmed by 1 base and 6 bases, with 11 bases remaining between them. CDR3 in amino acids: CASSLFRWSNEQFF. In DNA form, the CDR3 reads TGTGCCAGCAGCTTGTTCCGCTGGAGCAATGAGCAGTTCTTC.

This clonotype was seen a handful of times. This chain links TRBV20-1 with TRBJ2-3; no firm D call. Germline-derived CDR1 and CDR2 are DFQATT and SNEGSKA (reference sequence). The CDR3 totals 11 residues. The V gene lost 5 bases and the J gene lost 5 bases, with 8 bases spanning the gap. CDR3: CSALTGDTQYF. CDR3 bases: TGCAGTGCTCTGACGGGAGATACGCAGTATTTT.

In its sample, this clonotype was seen a few times. This rearrangement joins TRBV3-1 to TRBJ1-1, with D possibly matching TRBD1 (5 bases). Trimming stripped 2 bases from V and 4 bases from J, with 11 bases between. Germline assignment: CDR1 LGHDT and CDR2 YNNKEL (reference sequence). There are 14 residues in the CDR3. This chain's CDR3 is CASSQLTGGTEAFF. CDR3 in DNA: TGTGCCAGCAGCCAACTGACGGGGGGCACTGAAGCTTTCTTT.

V is TRBV20-1 and J is TRBJ2-3; 11 bases agree with TRBD2. The CDR3 sequence is 14 residues long. Trimming removed 5 bases from V and 4 bases from J; junction bases left unmatched: 5. Per the germline V gene, CDR1 is DFQATT and CDR2 is SNEGSKA (reference sequence). The CDR3 nucleotides are TGCAGTGCTTCACTAGCGGGAGTTCCAGATACGCAGTATTTT. Translating it yields CSASLAGVPDTQYF.

V is TRBV7-9 and J is TRBJ2-7; D unclear. From germline, CDR1 is SEHNR and CDR2 FQNEAQ (reference sequence). V was pared by 2 bases and J by 0 bases, with 11 bases between. CDR3 length: 15 residues. The chain's CDR3 is CASSLNSQTSYEQYV. The CDR3 DNA reads as TGTGCCAGCAGCTTAAACTCCCAGACCTCCTACGAGCAGTACGTC.

The sample holds a few counts of this clonotype. The V and J genes are TRBV7-8 and TRBJ2-1; 10 nucleotides align to TRBD2. Trimming cost V 3 bases and J 4 bases; bases outside gene matches: 6. There are 16 residues in the CDR3. Germline loops: CDR1 SGHVS, CDR2 FQNEAQ. The CDR3 coding sequence is TGTGCCAGCAGCTTCATAGCGGGAGGCCGTTACAATGAGCAGTTCTTC. Encoded protein: CASSFIAGGRYNEQFF.

There are many counts of this clonotype. The chain employs TRBV29-1 and TRBJ2-7; the D gene is possibly TRBD1 (5 bases). V was cut by 5 bases and J by 4 bases, with 12 bases left in between. CDR1 is SQVTM, CDR2 ANQGSEA, per germline. This CDR3 has 12 amino acids. The CDR3 DNA reads TGCAGCGTTCCAGGTGGGGCTTACGAGCAGTACTTC. This translates into CSVPGGAYEQYF.

A few counts support this clonotype. V gene TRBV7-9 combines with J gene TRBJ2-1; no reliable D call. This CDR3 has 12 residues. Germline V gene data show CDR1 as SEHNR and CDR2 as FQNEAQ (reference sequence). Trimming took off 3 bases at V and 8 bases at J, with 8 bases between the two ends. CDR3 region: CASSFGSDEQFF. CDR3 nucleotide sequence: TGTGCCAGCAGCTTTGGGTCGGATGAGCAGTTCTTC.

This clonotype came up a few times. This sequence joins TRBV7-6 and TRBJ2-1; 10 bases agree with TRBD1. The CDR3 runs 14 residues. Per germline, CDR1 SGHVS and CDR2 FNYEAQ. Germline trimming cut 5 bases from V and 9 bases from J; bases unmatched to any gene: 7. In DNA, the CDR3 is TGTGCCAGCAGCCCGACAGGGGGCTTTAGTGAGCAGTTCTTC. This gives the protein CASSPTGGFSEQFF.

The chain is built from TRBV10-3 and TRBJ2-6; D is possibly TRBD1 (5 bases). V gave up 5 bases and J gave up 0 bases, with 20 bases separating them. The CDR3 totals 19 residues. The V gene's germline CDR1 is ENHRY and CDR2 SYGVKD. Here the CDR3 DNA reads TGTGCCATCAGTCATGCCAAGACAGATGACCTCTCTGGGGCCAACGTCCTGACTTTC. Amino acids: CAISHAKTDDLSGANVLTF.

This clonotype was seen only a few times. The chain couples TRBV7-3 to TRBJ2-3; possibly TRBD1 for D (6 bases). Looked up from germline, CDR1 is SGHTA and CDR2 is FQGTGA. V lost 5 bases, J lost 12 bases, and 18 bases lay in between. This CDR3 is built from 13 residues. CDR3 in amino acids: CASSPGTPQGQYF. The CDR3 DNA reads as TGTGCCAGCAGCCCAGGGACACCTCAAGGACAGTATTTT. Filled out from reference TRBV7-3 and TRBJ2-3, the complete variable domain reads GAGVSQTPSNKVTEKGKYVELRCDPISGHTALYWYRQSLGQGPEFLIYFQGTGAADDSGLPNDRFFAVRPEGSVSTLKIQRTERGDSAVYLCASSPGTPQGQYFGPGTRLTVL.

The CDR3 coding sequence is TGTGCCAGCAGCTACCGCGGAAAGCCCCAGCATTTT. It is translated as CASSYRGKPQHF. The chain carries TRBV7-2 and TRBJ1-5; D is uncertain. The germline V gene encodes CDR1 SGHTA and CDR2 FQGNSA. V lost 4 bases and J 8 bases, leaving 9 bases between the germline ends. The CDR3 is 12 amino acids.

CDR3 loop: CASSSDHTSGDTQYF. CDR3 nucleotide sequence: TGTGCCAGCAGTTCCGACCACACTAGCGGGGATACGCAGTATTTT. This chain uses TRBV28 with TRBJ2-3; 9 nucleotides agree with TRBD2. The ends lost 4 bases at V and 6 bases at J; junction bases unmatched: 8. The CDR3 length is 15 residues. Germline V lookup: CDR1 MDHEN, CDR2 SYDVKM.

This chain links TRBV2 with TRBJ2-7; D possibly corresponds to TRBD2 (5 bases). V was trimmed by 6 bases and J by 1 base, leaving 10 bases between them. This CDR3 spans 13 amino acids. The V gene's germline CDR1 is SNHLY and CDR2 FYNNEI. The CDR3 protein is CASRRVMSYEQYV. The CDR3 nucleotides are TGTGCCAGCAGGAGGGTGATGTCCTACGAGCAGTACGTC.

This sequence joins TRBV11-2 and TRBJ2-2, with TRBD2 matching 13 bases. V shed 5 bases and J 4 bases; nucleotides not matched to a gene: 16. This CDR3 is built from 20 residues. Germline assignment: CDR1 SGHAT and CDR2 FQNNGV. The CDR3 reads CASSLGGRLAGGPGTGELFF. The CDR3 DNA sequence: TGTGCCAGCAGCCTAGGAGGGCGACTAGCGGGAGGACCGGGCACCGGGGAGCTGTTTTTT.

The sample holds a few counts of this clonotype. The chain uses TRBV6-2 or TRBV6-3 and TRBJ2-2; TRBD2 agrees at 8 bases. The CDR3 has 14 residues. Germline V gives CDR1 MNHEY, CDR2 SVGEGT. J was trimmed by 5 bases and V by 5 bases; bases with no gene match: 4. The CDR3 region has the DNA TGTGCCAGCAGTAGCGGGAGTTGGACCGGGGAGCTGTTTTTT. This gives the protein CASSSGSWTGELFF.

V is TRBV10-3 and J is TRBJ2-1; D uncertain. The length of the CDR3 is 15 residues. Germline lookup yields CDR1 ENHRY and CDR2 SYGVKD. V lost 5 bases, J lost 0 bases, and 11 bases lay in between. The CDR3, as DNA: TGTGCCATCAGTTTAGACCTTAGCTCCTACAATGAGCAGTTCTTC. Amino acids: CAISLDLSSYNEQFF.

This clonotype was seen only a few times. The chain uses TRBV5-6 and TRBJ2-2; weak D call: TRBD1 (5 bases). Germline V gives CDR1 SGHDT, CDR2 YYEEEE. V gave up 2 bases and J gave up 0 bases, with 11 bases separating them. This CDR3 comprises 16 residues. CDR3 in amino acids: CASSFDRLANTGELFF. The CDR3 DNA is TGTGCCAGCAGCTTTGACAGACTCGCGAACACCGGGGAGCTGTTTTTT.

The chain couples TRBV24-1 to TRBJ2-3; D is ambiguous. There are 14 residues in the CDR3. The germline V gene encodes CDR1 KGHDR and CDR2 SFDVKD. With 4 bases removed from V and 0 bases from J, the gap between germline ends came to 7 bases. The CDR3 region has the DNA TGTGCCACCAGTGACTCATCTAGCACAGATACGCAGTATTTT. As protein: CATSDSSSTDTQYF.

The V and J genes are TRBV12-3 or TRBV12-4 and TRBJ2-5; 15 bases map to TRBD2. Trimming took 8 bases from V and 4 from J; bases not matched to a gene: 11. The CDR3 runs to 17 residues. The CDR3 spells CASLGTSGRPFRETQYF. CDR3 in DNA: TGTGCCAGCTTGGGGACTAGCGGGAGGCCCTTTCGAGAGACCCAGTACTTC.

This clonotype was observed a handful of times. This rearrangement joins TRBV27 to TRBJ1-2; D might be TRBD1 (5 bases). CDR1 is MNHEY, CDR2 SMNVEV, per germline (reference sequence). This CDR3 is 16 amino acids long. Trimming stripped 5 bases from V and 4 bases from J, with 20 bases between. The DNA for the CDR3 is TGTGCCAGCAGTCCCGACGAGGGGAGGTTCGGCTATGGCTACACCTTC. Its translation is CASSPDEGRFGYGYTF.

This clonotype was seen only a few times. CDR3 protein: CASSLSGGLSYNEQFF. In DNA form, the CDR3 reads TGTGCCAGCAGCTTAAGCGGCGGACTCTCCTACAATGAGCAGTTCTTC. The chain uses TRBV7-3 and TRBJ2-1; perhaps TRBD2 as D (5 bases). The germline V gene has CDR1 SGHTA and CDR2 FQGTGA. Deletions cut 1 base from V and 0 bases from J, with 10 bases between. The CDR3 has 16 amino acids. The whole variable domain, remainder taken from reference TRBV7-3 and TRBJ2-1, is GAGVSQTPSNKVTEKGKYVELRCDPISGHTALYWYRQSLGQGPEFLIYFQGTGAADDSGLPNDRFFAVRPEGSVSTLKIQRTERGDSAVYLCASSLSGGLSYNEQFFGPGTRLTVL.

The rearrangement links TRBV12-3 or TRBV12-4 to TRBJ1-5, with D tentatively TRBD1 (5 bases). The CDR3 contains 16 residues. Trimming took off 3 bases at V and 5 bases at J, with 17 bases between the two ends. This chain's CDR3 is CASSLRGPGPHQPQHF. The CDR3 DNA reads as TGTGCCAGCAGTTTGCGGGGACCCGGGCCCCATCAGCCCCAGCATTTT.

The genes are TRBV5-1 and TRBJ2-1, with D maybe TRBD2 (5 bases). This CDR3 is built from 16 residues. Per germline, CDR1 SGHRS and CDR2 YFSETQ. Trimming shortened V by 2 bases and J by 4 bases, and 16 bases separated the two germline ends. The CDR3 nucleotides are TGCGCCAGCAGCTTCCTAGCTAACTCCCTTTACAATGAGCAGTTCTTC. This translates into CASSFLANSLYNEQFF.

The chain recombines TRBV29-1 with TRBJ2-2, with D maybe TRBD1 (5 bases). CDR1 is SQVTM, CDR2 ANQGSEA, per germline. V was pared by 5 bases and J by 5 bases, with 9 bases between. There are 12 residues in the CDR3. Here the CDR3 reads CSVRQTTGELFF. CDR3 nucleotides: TGCAGCGTTCGACAGACTACCGGGGAGCTGTTTTTT.

This clonotype came up many times. The chain carries TRBV29-1 and TRBJ2-1, with D unresolved. CDR3 size: 14 residues. V gave up 6 bases and J gave up 6 bases, with 18 bases separating them. Germline CDR1 reads SQVTM; CDR2 reads ANQGSEA. The CDR3 protein is CSVHSDHTTNEQFF. The CDR3 nucleotides are TGCAGCGTCCACAGTGACCATACGACCAATGAGCAGTTCTTC.

This clonotype was observed a few times. This rearrangement joins TRBV7-2 to TRBJ1-4, with D unclear. CDR1 is SGHTA and CDR2 is FQGNSA in the germline V gene. This CDR3 comprises 15 residues. V dropped 2 bases and J dropped 8 bases, with 15 bases sitting between them. The CDR3 sequence: CASSLIPVLPEKLFF. In DNA form, the CDR3 reads TGTGCCAGCAGCTTAATACCCGTCCTTCCCGAAAAACTGTTTTTT.

The chain recombines TRBV27 with TRBJ2-5; the D is unclear. The V end was cut by 3 bases, the J end by 8 bases, with 13 bases between. This CDR3 region has 13 residues. The germline CDR1 and CDR2 sequences are MNHEY and SMNVEV (reference sequence). The CDR3 nucleotides read TGTGCCAGCAGTTTTGATAGGGCGTATACCCAGTACTTC. The encoded protein is CASSFDRAYTQYF.

The chain combines TRBV23-1 with TRBJ2-5, with a weak D call TRBD1 (6 bases). TRBV23-1 has ORF status, its function being uncertain. The CDR3 has 18 amino acids. Trimming left V 4 bases short and J 5 bases short, with 26 bases between. The CDR3 coding sequence is TGCGCCAGCAGTCGAATCGGGCTTGCAGGGGTACATCGGGAGACCCAGTACTTC. It yields the protein CASSRIGLAGVHRETQYF.

This clonotype has a count of ten or more. The rearrangement uses TRBV9 and TRBJ2-3; TRBD2 might be the D (5 bases). V shed 4 bases and J shed 5 bases, with 14 bases lying between them. The CDR3 totals 14 residues. CDR1 is SGDLS and CDR2 is YYNGEE in the germline V gene. The CDR3 loop reads CASSPLGRGDTQYF. The DNA for the CDR3 is TGTGCCAGCAGCCCCCTCGGACGGGGAGATACGCAGTATTTT.